The present TCR beta chain was sequenced within a study of shared clonotypes between healthy human individuals. Overall study context: Donors were a couple of women and a few men aged 18 to 49.

The CDR3 has 18 residues. V shed 0 bases and J shed 0 bases, with 15 bases lying between them. Germline CDR1 is LNHNV and CDR2 is YYDKDF (reference sequence). Libraries were prepared by immunoSEQ multiplex PCR; TCRdb keeps only in-frame clonotypes and omits some of them. The table has 2 million to 2.5 million clones, around 93% seen once. General study results and limits: Estimated richness was generally greater in naive than memory subsets.

This clone was seen a few times. Its antigen is still unknown. The origin of this receptor is a man aged 18 to 35 in good health. Some clones in this sample may be carry-over from other donors' samples. The genes are TRBV15 and TRBJ1-5, with a weak D call TRBD1 (5 bases). The material sequenced was naive CD4+ T cells from PBMCs. The subset is: CD45RA+ positively selected. CDR3 region: CATSRDPGGLLSNQPQHF. CDR3 nucleotide sequence: TGTGCCACCAGCAGAGATCCGGGGGGACTCCTTAGCAATCAGCCCCAGCATTTT.